This TCR beta chain was captured in a study of shared clonotypes between healthy human individuals. About the research overall: Researchers drew samples from a couple of women and a few men aged 18 to 49. Findings and caveats of the study: The study found about 5% of naive CD4 clonotypes shared across a few donors. All-four-donor shared clonotypes had higher generation probabilities than non-shared clonotypes did. On the whole, naive subsets had larger estimated richness than memory subsets had.

CDR1 and CDR2 (germline): MNHNS, SASEGT. J gave up 7 bases and V 2 bases, and 14 bases lay outside the gene matches. CDR3 size: 16 residues. As defined, naive CD8 cells were CD45RO-negative and positively selected for CCR7, with terminally differentiated effector memory CD45RA+ cells excluded. Using immunoSEQ multiplex PCR, the repertoire was profiled, and TCRdb retains in-frame clones only, with some absent. The profile shows around 600,000 clones, roughly 95% of them singletons. Concerning this clone itself: The antigen remains undetermined.

The clonotype was recovered from a woman in her 30s in good health. This chain connects TRBV6-1 to TRBJ2-7; 7 bases map to TRBD2. Material for sequencing was naive CD8+ T cells sorted from blood. The CDR3 sequence: CASSEKTGGRLWEQYF. The CDR3 nucleotides are TGTGCCAGCAGTGAAAAAACGGGGGGTAGGTTGTGGGAGCAGTACTTC.